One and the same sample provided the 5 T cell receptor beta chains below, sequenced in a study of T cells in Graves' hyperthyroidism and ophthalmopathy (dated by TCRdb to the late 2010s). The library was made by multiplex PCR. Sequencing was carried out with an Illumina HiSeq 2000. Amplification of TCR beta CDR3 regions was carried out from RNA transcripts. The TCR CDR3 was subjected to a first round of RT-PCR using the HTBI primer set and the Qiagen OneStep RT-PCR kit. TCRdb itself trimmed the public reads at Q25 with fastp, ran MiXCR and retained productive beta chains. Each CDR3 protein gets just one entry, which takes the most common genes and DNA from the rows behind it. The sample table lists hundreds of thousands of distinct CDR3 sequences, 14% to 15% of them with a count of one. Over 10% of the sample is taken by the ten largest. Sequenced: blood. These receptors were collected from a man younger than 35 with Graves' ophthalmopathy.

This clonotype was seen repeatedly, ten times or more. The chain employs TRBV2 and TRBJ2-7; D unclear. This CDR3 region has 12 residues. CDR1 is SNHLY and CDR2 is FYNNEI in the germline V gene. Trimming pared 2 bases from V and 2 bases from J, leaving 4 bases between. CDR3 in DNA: TGTGCCAGCAGTGAAAGTACCTACGAGCAGTACTTC. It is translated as CASSESTYEQYF.

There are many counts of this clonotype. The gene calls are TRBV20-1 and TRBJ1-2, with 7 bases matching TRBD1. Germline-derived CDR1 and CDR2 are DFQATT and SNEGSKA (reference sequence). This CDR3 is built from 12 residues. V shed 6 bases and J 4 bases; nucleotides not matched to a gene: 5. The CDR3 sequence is CSAPTGSYGYTF. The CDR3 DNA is TGCAGTGCACCGACAGGGAGCTATGGCTACACCTTC.

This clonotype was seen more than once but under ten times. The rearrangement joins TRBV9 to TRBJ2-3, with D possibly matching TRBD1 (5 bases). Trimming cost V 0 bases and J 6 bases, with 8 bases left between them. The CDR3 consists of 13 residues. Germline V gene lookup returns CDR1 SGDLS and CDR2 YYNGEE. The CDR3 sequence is CASSVARADTQYF. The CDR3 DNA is TGTGCCAGCAGCGTAGCCAGGGCGGATACGCAGTATTTT.

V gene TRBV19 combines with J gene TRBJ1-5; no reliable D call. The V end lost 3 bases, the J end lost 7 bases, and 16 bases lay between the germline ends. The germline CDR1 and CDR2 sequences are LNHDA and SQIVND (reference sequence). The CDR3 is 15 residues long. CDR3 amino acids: CASSIELILGQPQHF. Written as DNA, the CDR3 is TGTGCCAGTAGTATTGAATTGATTCTGGGGCAGCCCCAGCATTTT.

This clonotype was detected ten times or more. CDR3 loop: CASSYRQATYEQYF. CDR3 coding DNA: TGTGCCAGCAGTTATCGACAGGCTACCTACGAGCAGTACTTC. The J gene is TRBJ2-7, the V gene TRBV27; a possible D gene is TRBD1 (6 bases). CDR3 length: 14 residues. V was trimmed by 4 bases and J by 2 bases, leaving 12 bases between them. Germline V gene sequence: CDR1 MNHEY, CDR2 SMNVEV (reference sequence).